The text below deals with one T cell receptor beta chain. This entry comes from a study of shared clonotypes between healthy human individuals. Turning to the study itself: Per donor, three plates held CD4 naive cells, three held CD4 memory, two held CD8 naive and one held CD8 memory.

CD45RO-negative CD8 cells positively selected for CCR7 made up the naive population, which excluded terminally differentiated effector memory CD45RA+ cells. Healthy and HIV-negative, the adult donors had no recent acute infections or vaccinations. Per the germline V gene, CDR1 is MNHNS and CDR2 is SASEGT. This CDR3 comprises 15 residues. V dropped 6 bases and J dropped 1; count of bases not matched to a gene: 6. Profiled with immunoSEQ multiplex PCR; TCRdb holds only in-frame clones, not every one. The sample shows nearly 2 million clones, roughly 95% of them seen only once. Sequencing used naive CD8+ T cells sorted from blood. The receptor comes from a man between 18 and 35 years old in good health. The chain joins TRBV6-1 to TRBJ1-5; TRBD1 matches at 7 bases. CDR3 region: CASRNRQGSNQPQHF. CDR3 nucleotides: TGTGCCAGCAGAAACCGACAGGGCAGCAATCAGCCCCAGCATTTT.